This T cell receptor (beta chain) was captured by sequencing in a study of blood T cell repertoires in COVID-19. Only in-frame clones appear in the TCRdb table, and some are missing; sequencing was by immunoSEQ multiplex PCR. The sample shows nearly 350,000 clones, about 90% of them seen only once. This CDR3 has 15 residues. The V end lost 4 bases, the J end lost 7 bases, and 14 bases lay between the germline ends. Germline V CDR1 and CDR2: LNHDA, SQIVND (reference sequence). The rearrangement uses TRBV19 and TRBJ1-6; D might be TRBD1 (6 bases). The TCR was taken from a woman aged 18-29 years who had recovered from COVID-19. Material for sequencing was peripheral blood. CDR3 in DNA: TGTGCCAGTAGTAGCTGGACAGAACCAAATTCACCCCTCCACTTT. Translating gives CASSSWTEPNSPLHF. Full variable domain (missing parts from reference TRBV19 and TRBJ1-6): DGGITQSPKYLFRKEGQNVTLSCEQNLNHDAMYWYRQDPGQGLRLIYYSQIVNDFQKGDIAEGYSVSREKKESFPLTVTSAQKNPTAFYLCASSSWTEPNSPLHFGNGTRLTVT.